Shown below are 17 T cell receptor beta chains from a single sample sequenced in a study of blood T cell repertoires in COVID-19. Produced via immunoSEQ multiplex PCR; TCRdb's table is partial and in-frame only. The repertoire holds over 150,000 clones, with roughly 84% as singletons. Sequenced material: peripheral blood. These receptors were taken from a man between 35 and 55 years old with acute or convalescent COVID-19.

The chain recombines TRBV9 with TRBJ1-5; D gene unclear. The CDR3 runs to 14 residues. Trimming shortened V by 0 bases and J by 6 bases, and 10 bases separated the two germline ends. CDR1 is SGDLS and CDR2 is YYNGEE in the germline V gene. The CDR3 region is CASSVDVRSQPQHF. CDR3 sequence (DNA): TGTGCCAGCAGCGTAGACGTGAGGAGTCAGCCCCAGCATTTT.

CDR3 DNA: TGCACCAGCAGCCAAGATCTACGCGGGGGGGCCTACAATGAGCAGTTCTTC. Protein sequence: CTSSQDLRGGAYNEQFF. This chain joins TRBV1 and TRBJ2-1; the table assigns TRBD2, which was not confirmed against the DNA. TRBV1 is an annotated pseudogene. The CDR3 is made up of 17 amino acids.

In the case of this clone: Sequence at one end of the junction differs from germline and may be a read error. This chain links TRBV30 with TRBJ2-7; 10 nucleotides agree with TRBD1. The CDR3 is 14 residues long. Per germline, CDR1 GTSNPN and CDR2 SVGIG (reference sequence). CDR3 in amino acids: CVWSVGTGVSEQYF. Written as DNA, the CDR3 is TGTGTCTGGAGTGTAGGGACAGGGGTTTCCGAGCAGTACTTC.

This chain joins TRBV28 and TRBJ1-2; TRBD1 might be the D (5 bases). CDR1 and CDR2 (germline): MDHEN, SYDVKM. V was pared by 6 bases and J by 4 bases, with 21 bases between. This CDR3 has 16 residues. The CDR3 bases are TGTGCCAGCAGCCCACGGGGGACCCGACAGAGCTATGGCTACACCTTC. It translates to CASSPRGTRQSYGYTF.

This clone came up a few times. The V call is TRBV7-6, the J call TRBJ2-1; 7 bases match TRBD2. This CDR3 spans 17 amino acids. Trimming at V came to 3 bases and at J to 1 base, leaving 9 bases not matched to a gene. Germline V CDR1 and CDR2: SGHVS, FNYEAQ. The CDR3 DNA reads TGTGCCAGCAGCTTTATCAGCGGGGAGGAGTCCTACAATGAGCAGTTCTTC. Translating gives CASSFISGEESYNEQFF.

This chain connects TRBV27 to TRBJ2-7; D unresolved. This CDR3 comprises 13 residues. The germline V gene has CDR1 MNHEY and CDR2 SMNVEV (reference sequence). Trimming stripped 6 bases from V and 1 base from J, with 10 bases between. CDR3 DNA: TGTGCCAGCAGATTACAGATGTCCTACGAGCAGTACTTC. Protein: CASRLQMSYEQYF.

V and J are TRBV18 and TRBJ2-3; 11 bases align to TRBD2. This CDR3 spans 17 amino acids. Germline CDR1 reads KGHSH; CDR2 reads LQKENI. The V and J ends lost 2 bases and 4 bases, in that order; junction bases with no gene match: 8. In DNA form, the CDR3 reads TGTGCCAGCTCACCAGGCCTAGCGGGGGGCCAATCAGATACGCAGTATTTT. Translation: CASSPGLAGGQSDTQYF.

This clone was observed many times. CDR3 residues: CASRGEAGHNSPLHF. CDR3 bases: TGTGCCAGCCGAGGGGAGGCGGGTCATAATTCACCCCTCCACTTT. The chain uses TRBV19 and TRBJ1-6, with D perhaps matching TRBD1 (5 bases). Trimming cost V 9 bases and J 5 bases, with 17 bases left between them. The CDR3 length is 15 residues. Per germline, CDR1 LNHDA and CDR2 SQIVND (reference sequence).

V usage is TRBV19 and J usage is TRBJ2-7, with D unclear. V lost 7 bases and J lost 1, with 14 bases in between. The CDR3 totals 14 residues. Germline CDR1 LNHDA, CDR2 SQIVND (reference sequence). Here the CDR3 DNA reads TGTGCCAGTAAAATCGGTTCTCATTCCTACGAGCAGTACTTC. Protein sequence: CASKIGSHSYEQYF.

V gene TRBV10-3 combines with J gene TRBJ2-7; a possible D gene is TRBD2 (6 bases). The length of the CDR3 is 14 residues. Germline V CDR1 and CDR2: ENHRY, SYGVKD. The ends were cut back, 0 bases at V and 13 bases at J, with 19 bases in the middle. The CDR3 sequence is CAISESRGTGEIYF. CDR3 sequence (DNA): TGTGCCATCAGTGAGTCGCGAGGGACGGGAGAGATATACTTC.

This chain uses TRBV2 with TRBJ2-5; the D is unclear. Per the germline V gene, CDR1 is SNHLY and CDR2 is FYNNEI. Between the trimmed V and J ends, which lost 4 bases and 5 bases, there was a span of 8 bases. The CDR3 has 12 amino acids. The DNA for the CDR3 is TGTGCCAGCAGTGGGCAGTGGGAGACCCAGTACTTC. Protein product: CASSGQWETQYF.

This chain links TRBV6-1 with TRBJ2-1; 14 bases match TRBD2. Trimming took 4 bases from V and 0 from J; bases not matched to a gene: 2. The CDR3 contains 17 residues. Looked up from germline, CDR1 is MNHNS and CDR2 is SASEGT. CDR3 protein: CASSGLAGGSSYNEQFF. CDR3 in DNA: TGTGCCAGCAGTGGACTAGCGGGGGGGAGCTCCTACAATGAGCAGTTCTTC.

In this sample, this clone turned up once. The V and J genes are TRBV6-1 and TRBJ2-3, with D unclear. The CDR3 is 13 residues long. V gave up 2 bases and J gave up 3 bases, with 6 bases separating them. CDR1 is MNHNS and CDR2 is SASEGT in the germline V gene. CDR3 sequence (DNA): TGTGCCAGCAGTGAATACGGGACAGATACGCAGTATTTT. As protein: CASSEYGTDTQYF.

This clone was observed a handful of times. The chain links TRBV5-4 to TRBJ1-2, with 7 nucleotides matching TRBD1. The CDR3 consists of 13 residues. Germline V CDR1 and CDR2: SGHNT, YYREEE (reference sequence). J gave up 4 bases and V 4 bases, and 4 bases lay outside the gene matches. Written as DNA, the CDR3 is TGTGCCAGCAGCACTACAGGGGCCTATGGCTACACCTTC. Translating gives CASSTTGAYGYTF.

The rearrangement joins TRBV5-6 to TRBJ1-6; tentatively, D is TRBD1 (6 bases). The CDR3 is 14 residues long. Deletions cut 4 bases from V and 10 bases from J, with 15 bases between. Germline V gene data show CDR1 as SGHDT and CDR2 as YYEEEE. The CDR3 loop reads CASSPRDIGSPLHF. In DNA form, the CDR3 reads TGTGCCAGCAGCCCCCGGGACATAGGATCACCCCTCCACTTT.

This chain links TRBV2 with TRBJ1-3; TRBD1 is a possible D gene (5 bases). This CDR3 region has 13 residues. The V gene's germline CDR1 is SNHLY and CDR2 FYNNEI. Trimming took 8 bases from V and 4 from J, leaving 12 bases between them. This CDR3 reads CASGALGGNTIYF. The CDR3 DNA reads as TGTGCCAGCGGGGCTTTAGGGGGAAACACCATATATTTT.

The J gene is TRBJ1-6, the V gene TRBV6-5; D perhaps matches TRBD1 (5 bases). CDR3 length: 14 amino acids. Germline lookup yields CDR1 MNHEY and CDR2 SVGAGI. V was trimmed by 3 bases and J by 9 bases, leaving 12 bases between them. The CDR3 sequence: CASSYGTLGSPLHF. The DNA of the CDR3 is TGTGCCAGCAGTTATGGGACTCTGGGTTCACCCCTCCACTTT.